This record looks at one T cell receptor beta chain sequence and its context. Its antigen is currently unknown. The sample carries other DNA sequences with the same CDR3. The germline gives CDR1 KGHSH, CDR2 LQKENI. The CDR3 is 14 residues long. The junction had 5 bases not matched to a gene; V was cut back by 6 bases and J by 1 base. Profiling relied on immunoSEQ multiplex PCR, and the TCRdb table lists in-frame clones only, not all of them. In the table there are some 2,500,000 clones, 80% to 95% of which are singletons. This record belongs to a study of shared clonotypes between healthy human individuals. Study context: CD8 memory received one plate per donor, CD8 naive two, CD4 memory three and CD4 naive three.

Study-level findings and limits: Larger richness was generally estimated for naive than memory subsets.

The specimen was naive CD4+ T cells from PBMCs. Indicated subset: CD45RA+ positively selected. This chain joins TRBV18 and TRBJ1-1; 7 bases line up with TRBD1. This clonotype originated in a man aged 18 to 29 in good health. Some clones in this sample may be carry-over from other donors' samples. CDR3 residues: CASSPWTGNTEAFF. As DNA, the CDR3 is TGTGCCAGCTCTCCTTGGACAGGGAACACTGAAGCTTTCTTT.